This T cell receptor beta chain was observed in a study of naive and memory T cell subsets. A UMI-containing oligonucleotide was joined by 3' ligation to the TCR cDNA template. Whole blood, roughly 2.4 ml, came from adult healthy volunteers. Input was about 1 to 1,100 ng of DNase-treated total RNA without cell sorting. Comment on this clonotype: Its specificity is unknown.

Notes on the study in general: This RNA-based method may be sensitive to activation-related transcript changes.

Ligated cDNA underwent four rounds of PCR with nested alpha and beta constant region primers and SP2. Reverse transcription of blood and skin TCR RNA was primed at alpha and beta constant regions. Each CDR3 protein gets one entry after TCRdb re-called the 5' RACE reads with MiXCR. The table has over 50,000 distinct CDR3 sequences, 7.6% seen once. This sequence originates from a female donor in good health.

The CDR3 sequence is CASSTRTVYYGYTF. CDR3 sequence (DNA): TGTGCCAGCAGTACCCGGACAGTCTACTATGGCTACACCTTC. This chain joins TRBV2 and TRBJ1-2, with D perhaps TRBD1 (6 bases). The germline gives CDR1 SNHLY, CDR2 FYNNEI. The V gene lost 5 bases and the J gene lost 3 bases, with 13 bases spanning the gap. The CDR3 totals 14 residues. Filled out from reference TRBV2 and TRBJ1-2, the complete variable domain reads EPEVTQTPSHQVTQMGQEVILRCVPISNHLYFYWYRQILGQKVEFLVSFYNNEISEKSEIFDDQFSVERPDGSNFTLKIRSTKLEDSAMYFCASSTRTVYYGYTFGSGTRLTVV.